A selection of T cell receptor beta chains follows, all from one sample in a study of regulatory and conventional T cells in breast cancer. TCRdb analysed the PCR reads with MiXCR anew, one entry per CDR3 protein. The sample holds around 15,000 distinct CDR3 sequences; 32% are singletons and the top ten take roughly 1.7%. Sequencing was carried out using conventional T cells from blood. The receptors originated from a female donor in good health. CDR3s leave out the opening cysteine and the closing phenylalanine or tryptophan.

>TRBJ1-2|TRBV20-1
SARNYGYT
>TRBJ2-1|TRBV21-1
ASSKEGGPQVHNEQF
>TRBJ1-5|TRBV20-1
SARGGTVSNQPQH
>TRBJ1-1|TRBV20-1
SARTGDTEAF
>TRBJ2-1|TRBV4-1
ASSPTGGPWDNEQF
>TRBJ1-1|TRBV4-2
ASSQEGRGREAF
>TRBJ2-7|TRBV12-3/TRBV12-4
ASTVRGASYEQY
>TRBJ1-1|TRBV29-1
SVASASFITEAF
>TRBJ1-3|TRBV4-1
ASSPEGTSGNTIY
>TRBJ2-2|TRBV7-9
ASSQEPHTGELF
>TRBJ2-5|TRBV3-1
ASSQEDRETQY
>TRBJ1-1|TRBV5-1
ASSLAVNTEAF
>TRBJ2-3|TRBV20-1
SETDSTDTQY
>TRBJ2-5|TRBV6-1
ASRVTGVETQY
>TRBJ2-1|TRBV29-1
SVEVRQGLPNEQF
>TRBJ1-5|TRBV13
ASSSSGDRQPQH
>TRBJ1-1|TRBV7-9
ASSLTGGRDTEAF
>TRBJ2-5|TRBV4-3
ASSLGLAGDQETQY
>TRBJ2-1|TRBV4-1
ASSPTTNFRDRGPTVYNEQF
>TRBJ2-3|TRBV6-2/TRBV6-3
ASSYSALFTDTQY
>TRBJ1-3|TRBV6-5
ASSADSSGNTIY
>TRBJ2-4|TRBV20-1
SARVWTGSFRIQY
>TRBJ2-1|TRBV12-5
ASGLVSGSSYNEQF
>TRBJ2-1|TRBV7-2
ASSLGSGSYNEQF
>TRBJ1-2|TRBV7-2
ASSPTGTNYGYT
>TRBJ2-7|TRBV7-2
ASSFQFRDREY
>TRBJ2-1|TRBV14
ASSQGPYNEQF
>TRBJ1-2|TRBV2
ASSEGPGYT